This T cell receptor beta chain derives from a study of CD8+ T cells in alopecia areata. Whole-study context: For the treated group, dosing was oral tofacitinib at 5 to 10 mg twice daily. Using the percentage of affected scalp area, treated patients' severity was scored.

This clone was seen just once. Antigen unknown. CDR3 size: 13 residues. The ends lost 4 bases at V and 11 bases at J; junction bases unmatched: 11. CDR1 SGHDT and CDR2 YYEEEE come from the germline V gene. Sequencing templates came from extracted RNA that was reverse transcribed into cDNA. The table came from immunoSEQ multiplex PCR; TCRdb's copy has only in-frame clones and leaves some out. The repertoire holds some 180,000 clones, with roughly 46% as singletons. Broader study findings: Uncertain still, given a single nonresponder, is whether baseline CD8+ expansion links to response.

Treatment indicated: oral pan-JAK inhibitor, 5-10 mg twice daily. Individuals with alopecia areata gave both lesional scalp punch biopsies and peripheral blood for collection. The receptor was derived from a human donor with alopecia areata. This sequence joins TRBV5-6 and TRBJ1-1, with 7 nucleotides matching TRBD1. Specimen: CD8+ T cells sorted from blood, collected around week 54, from a patient treated with tofacitinib. This CDR3 is CASSTGQVKRAFF. The CDR3 DNA is TGTGCCAGCAGCACCGGACAGGTAAAAAGGGCTTTCTTT.